The 20 T cell receptor beta chains in this list originate from one sample, sequenced in a study of T cells after posttransplantation cyclophosphamide. Some clones are missing from TCRdb's copy, which holds only in-frame ones; the method was immunoSEQ multiplex PCR. Here the sample spans 15,000 to 20,000 clones, about 85% being singletons. Methotrexate plus calcineurin inhibitor accompanied controls' myeloablative marrow transplants; sampling was 1 year later. The specimen was PBMCs, collected after allogeneic stem cell transplant with calcineurin inhibitor and methotrexate. The receptors here all came from a female patient in her late teens or twenties who received an allogeneic stem cell transplant from an unrelated donor, was CMV-positive, and had acute and chronic GVHD. Certain T cells may be donor cells from the graft.

The chain combines TRBV5-1 with TRBJ2-1; tentatively, D is TRBD2 (5 bases). The V gene's germline CDR1 is SGHRS and CDR2 YFSETQ. CDR3 length: 13 residues. V lost 0 bases and J lost 4, with 5 bases in between. This CDR3 reads CASSLGGYNEQFF. The CDR3 DNA reads TGCGCCAGCAGCTTGGGAGGGTACAATGAGCAGTTCTTC.

The J gene is TRBJ2-1, the V gene TRBV2; 14 positions agree with TRBD2. In germline, CDR1 is SNHLY, CDR2 FYNNEI. This CDR3 has 15 amino acids. The V segment lost 7 bases and the J segment 11 bases; nucleotides outside the gene matches: 10. As DNA, the CDR3 is TGTGCCAGCAAATCCGGGACTAGCGGGAGCGGGAAGCAGTTCTTC. Translated, it gives CASKSGTSGSGKQFF.

This chain links TRBV19 with TRBJ2-7, with TRBD2 matching 7 bases. Trimming removed 5 bases from V and 0 bases from J; junction bases left unmatched: 4. Germline CDR1 LNHDA, CDR2 SQIVND (reference sequence). The CDR3 sequence is 14 residues long. CDR3 DNA sequence: TGTGCCAGTAGTCAGGCTAGCGGCTCCTACGAGCAGTACTTC. As protein: CASSQASGSYEQYF.

The V gene is TRBV2, the J gene TRBJ2-2, with TRBD2 matching over 8 bases. Germline CDR1 and CDR2: SNHLY and FYNNEI. After removal of 2 bases from V and 2 bases from J, the junction contained 1 base not matched to a gene. CDR3 length: 15 residues. The CDR3 nucleotides are TGTGCCAGCAGTGAACTAGCGGGCAACACCGGGGAGCTGTTTTTT. Translation gives CASSELAGNTGELFF. Variable domain in full (rest from reference TRBV2 and TRBJ2-2): EPEVTQTPSHQVTQMGQEVILRCVPISNHLYFYWYRQILGQKVEFLVSFYNNEISEKSEIFDDQFSVERPDGSNFTLKIRSTKLEDSAMYFCASSELAGNTGELFFGEGSRLTVL.

V and J are TRBV13 and TRBJ2-7; TRBD2 agrees at 10 bases. Germline trimming cut 2 bases from V and 1 base from J; bases unmatched to any gene: 8. This CDR3 has 17 amino acids. Germline assignment: CDR1 PRHDT and CDR2 FYEKMQ (reference sequence). CDR3 coding DNA: TGTGCCAGCAGCTTAACGGCTAGCGGGAGCATTTCCTACGAGCAGTACTTC. Protein: CASSLTASGSISYEQYF.

By sample fraction, this clone is medium-sized. This chain connects TRBV5-1 to TRBJ2-2; 7 positions agree with TRBD1. There are 15 residues in the CDR3. V was pared by 1 base and J by 5 bases, with 5 bases of the junction left unmatched. Germline lookup yields CDR1 SGHRS and CDR2 YFSETQ. The CDR3 region is CASSLRTGVTGELFF. In DNA form, the CDR3 reads TGCGCCAGCAGCTTGAGGACAGGAGTGACCGGGGAGCTGTTTTTT. Supplemented by reference TRBV5-1 and TRBJ2-2, the full variable domain reads KAGVTQTPRYLIKTRGQQVTLSCSPISGHRSVSWYQQTPGQGLQFLFEYFSETQRNKGNFPGRFSGRQFSNSRSEMNVSTLELGDSALYLCASSLRTGVTGELFFGEGSRLTVL.

The CDR3 region has the DNA TGTGCCAGCAGCTTAGTCCCGTGGGACAGCTCCTACGAGCAGTACTTC. Encoded protein: CASSLVPWDSSYEQYF. The chain carries TRBV28 and TRBJ2-7, with 7 bases fitting TRBD1. The V and J ends lost 6 bases and 0 bases, in that order; junction bases with no gene match: 11. The CDR3 totals 16 residues. Germline V lookup: CDR1 MDHEN, CDR2 SYDVKM.

This clone was found once. V gene TRBV5-1 combines with J gene TRBJ2-3, with 7 positions matching TRBD1. The length of the CDR3 is 16 residues. V lost 4 bases to trimming and J lost 4 bases; unmatched junction nucleotides: 12. CDR1 SGHRS and CDR2 YFSETQ come from the germline V gene. The CDR3 DNA reads as TGCGCCAGCAGCCTACAGGGGCCCCAGGGGGCAGATACGCAGTATTTT. Translating gives CASSLQGPQGADTQYF.

The rearrangement uses TRBV5-1 and TRBJ1-2; 12 bases align to TRBD1. CDR1 is SGHRS, CDR2 YFSETQ, per germline. CDR3 length: 14 amino acids. J was trimmed by 7 bases and V by 3 bases; bases with no gene match: 4. The CDR3 sequence is CASSWGTGGLGYTF. In DNA form, the CDR3 reads TGCGCCAGCAGCTGGGGGACAGGGGGCCTTGGCTACACCTTC.

The rearrangement joins TRBV4-1 to TRBJ2-4, with D possibly TRBD1 on 6 matching bases. The CDR3 is 15 amino acids. Per germline, CDR1 MGHRA and CDR2 YSYEKL. Trimming removed 0 bases from V and 8 bases from J, with 14 bases in between. The chain's CDR3 is CASSQDTGTGDIQYF. As DNA, the CDR3 is TGCGCCAGCAGCCAAGATACAGGGACGGGTGACATTCAGTACTTC.

In its sample, this clone was seen a few times. The J gene is TRBJ1-6, the V gene TRBV6-1; TRBD1 aligns across 7 bases. The germline V gene encodes CDR1 MNHNS and CDR2 SASEGT. V trimming: 8 bases; J trimming: 8 bases; junction bases outside the gene matches: 6. This CDR3 contains 13 residues. CDR3 protein: CASQGQTDSPLHF. CDR3 nucleotide sequence: TGTGCCAGCCAGGGACAGACGGATTCACCCCTCCACTTT.

The J gene is TRBJ2-2, the V gene TRBV7-6; possibly TRBD1 for D (5 bases). The CDR3 extends over 14 amino acids. Trimming took off 0 bases at V and 5 bases at J, with 7 bases between the two ends. CDR1 SGHVS and CDR2 FNYEAQ come from the germline V gene. CDR3: CASSLATVTGELFF. The CDR3 coding sequence is TGTGCCAGCAGCTTAGCGACAGTGACCGGGGAGCTGTTTTTT.

CDR3 nucleotides: TGTGCCAGCAGCTCCATAGCGGTTGAGCAGTTCTTC. The encoded protein is CASSSIAVEQFF. The chain recombines TRBV7-9 with TRBJ2-1; D might be TRBD2 (6 bases). Germline V gene sequence: CDR1 SEHNR, CDR2 FQNEAQ (reference sequence). V was shortened by 4 bases and J by 9 bases, with 10 bases between the two germline ends. CDR3 length: 12 amino acids.

The J gene is TRBJ2-1, the V gene TRBV2; 10 bases align to TRBD2. The CDR3 loop spans 16 amino acids. J lost 12 bases, V lost 6 bases, and 17 bases had no gene match. CDR1 and CDR2 from the germline V gene are SNHLY and FYNNEI. The CDR3 nucleotides read TGTGCCAGCAGCCCCAACGTAGCTAGCGGGAGAAGAGGGCAGTTCTTC. Its translation: CASSPNVASGRRGQFF.

The V and J genes are TRBV7-2 and TRBJ2-5; D call uncertain. The CDR3 extends over 11 amino acids. Per the germline V gene, CDR1 is SGHTA and CDR2 is FQGNSA. The V and J ends lost 5 bases and 3 bases respectively, with 4 bases between them. CDR3 loop: CASSGEETQYF. The CDR3 DNA is TGTGCCAGCAGCGGAGAAGAGACCCAGTACTTC.

The CDR3 sequence is CASSPLPRGLYEQYF. CDR3 in DNA: TGTGCCAGCAGCCCACTCCCGAGGGGGCTCTACGAGCAGTACTTC. This chain uses TRBV7-9 with TRBJ2-7, with 7 bases matching TRBD1. The CDR3 runs 15 residues. CDR1 and CDR2 from the germline V gene are SEHNR and FQNEAQ (reference sequence). With 5 bases clipped from V and 3 bases from J, the junction kept 10 bases outside the gene matches.

V gene TRBV5-8 combines with J gene TRBJ1-2; D not resolved. V dropped 0 bases and J dropped 3 bases, with 9 bases sitting between them. Germline values: CDR1 SGHTS, CDR2 YDEGEE. CDR3 size: 14 residues. CDR3 DNA: TGTGCCAGCAGCTTGGGTCCGGGAGACTATGGCTACACCTTC. It yields the protein CASSLGPGDYGYTF.

V gene TRBV7-6 combines with J gene TRBJ2-5; D perhaps matches TRBD1 (5 bases). Trimming stripped 5 bases from V and 1 base from J, with 17 bases between. This CDR3 is built from 16 residues. CDR1 SGHVS and CDR2 FNYEAQ come from the germline V gene. CDR3 amino acids: CASSPGPRGLQETQYF. CDR3 coding DNA: TGTGCCAGCAGCCCAGGGCCTAGGGGCCTCCAAGAGACCCAGTACTTC.

This chain joins TRBV19 and TRBJ2-1, with a weak D call TRBD1 (5 bases). Germline CDR1 is LNHDA and CDR2 is SQIVND (reference sequence). This CDR3 is 13 amino acids long. V dropped 7 bases and J dropped 5 bases, with 12 bases sitting between them. The CDR3 DNA sequence: TGTGCCAGTACCCAGGGCGAGAACAATGAGCAGTTCTTC. This sequence encodes CASTQGENNEQFF.

The chain is built from TRBV6-5 and TRBJ1-2; D possibly corresponds to TRBD1 (6 bases). V was shortened by 2 bases and J by 4 bases, with 17 bases between the two germline ends. CDR3 size: 16 residues. Germline-derived CDR1 and CDR2 are MNHEY and SVGAGI. Here the CDR3 DNA reads TGTGCCAGCAGTTACCGACAGGAAATATTTGGCTATGGCTACACCTTC. Protein sequence: CASSYRQEIFGYGYTF.